Listed below are T cell receptor beta chains from one sample, sequenced in a study of cytomegalovirus exposure and HLA in healthy donors. Using immunoSEQ multiplex PCR, the repertoire was profiled, and TCRdb retains in-frame clones only, with some absent. Of about 98,000 clones listed, 70% to 90% are singletons. Specimen: PBMCs. All receptors come from a woman aged 25-40 years in good health and CMV-seronegative. Each CDR3 is given with its conserved first and last residue. The D gene is left open where the match is weak. Size tells how often a clone was seen (once, few, many) or the class of an expanded clone, and some rows leave it out.

J gene	D gene	V gene	clone size	CDR3 protein	CDR3 DNA
TRBJ2-7	NA	TRBV28	NA	CASKFGRPTYEQYF	TGTGCCAGCAAATTTGGCAGGCCGACCTACGAGCAGTACTTC
TRBJ1-1	NA	TRBV6-1	few	CASRFSGSEGAFF	TGTGCCAGTCGCTTTTCAGGCTCCGAAGGAGCTTTCTTT
TRBJ1-4	NA	TRBV5-4	NA	CASSLGGAGEKLFF	TGTGCCAGCAGCTTGGGGGGCGCCGGTGAAAAACTGTTTTTT
TRBJ2-7	NA	TRBV6-1	few	CASKAGPSSYEQYF	TGTGCCAGCAAGGCGGGGCCGAGCTCCTACGAGCAGTACTTC
TRBJ1-2	NA	TRBV4-2	NA	CASSQDLGGPGYTF	TGTGCCAGCAGCCAAGATCTCGGGGGTCCTGGCTACACCTTC
TRBJ1-5	NA	TRBV5-1	NA	CASSLNWESAGEPQHF	TGCGCCAGCAGCTTAAATTGGGAGTCCGCTGGGGAGCCCCAGCATTTT
TRBJ2-5	NA	TRBV6-5	few	CASSYEGIGTQYF	TGTGCCAGCAGTTACGAGGGTATAGGGACCCAGTACTTC
TRBJ1-2	NA	TRBV13	many	CASSSTDSSNYGYTF	TGTGCCAGCAGCTCCACGGACAGTTCTAACTATGGCTACACCTTC
TRBJ2-7	NA	TRBV21-1	NA	CASTKGTGVPYEQYF	TGTGCCAGCACCAAAGGGACAGGGGTCCCCTACGAGCAGTACTTC
TRBJ2-7	TRBD1	TRBV28	NA	CASSSTGPSYEQYF	TGTGCCAGCAGTTCGACAGGGCCCTCCTACGAGCAGTACTTC
TRBJ1-1	TRBD1	TRBV2	NA	CASLEQGTGTEAFF	TGTGCCAGCCTAGAACAGGGGACTGGCACTGAAGCTTTCTTT
TRBJ1-1	NA	TRBV9	NA	CASGRTANTEAFF	TGTGCCAGCGGACGGACAGCGAACACTGAAGCTTTCTTT
TRBJ2-2	NA	TRBV11-1	few	CASSRRAGNTGELFF	TGTGCCAGCAGCCGGAGGGCAGGGAACACCGGGGAGCTGTTTTTT
TRBJ2-5	NA	TRBV5-6	once	CASRSLDQETQYF	TGTGCCAGCAGATCACTTGATCAAGAGACCCAGTACTTC
TRBJ1-2	TRBD1	TRBV7-9	NA	CASSRDSLGGYTF	TGTGCCAGCAGCCGGGACAGTTTAGGGGGCTACACCTTC
TRBJ2-7	TRBD1	TRBV5-1	NA	CASSYRGYEQYF	TGCGCCAGCAGTTACAGGGGTTACGAGCAGTACTTC
TRBJ2-1	NA	TRBV5-1	NA	CASSLQSSYNEQFF	TGCGCCAGCAGCTTACAAAGCTCCTACAATGAGCAGTTCTTC
TRBJ2-3	TRBD2	TRBV28	NA	CASSSGRGDTQYF	TGTGCCAGTTCTAGCGGGAGGGGAGATACGCAGTATTTT
TRBJ2-1	NA	TRBV6-5	NA	CASSRTDRRQFF	TGTGCCAGCAGTCGGACAGATAGAAGGCAGTTCTTC
TRBJ2-1	TRBD2	TRBV2	NA	CASSDTSGAFNEQFF	TGTGCCAGCAGTGACACTAGCGGGGCTTTCAATGAGCAGTTCTTC
TRBJ2-6	NA	TRBV29-1	NA	CSVYRVGANVLTF	TGCAGCGTTTACAGGGTTGGGGCCAACGTCCTGACTTTC
TRBJ1-3	TRBD1	TRBV28	NA	CASSRGPGNTIYF	TGTGCCAGCAGCAGGGGGCCTGGAAACACCATATATTTT
TRBJ2-4	NA	TRBV6-6	NA	CASSYRQKLAKNIQYF	TGTGCCAGCAGTTACCGACAGAAACTAGCCAAAAACATTCAGTACTTC
TRBJ2-1	NA	TRBV14	NA	CASSQDLAGANDNEQFF	TGTGCCAGCAGCCAAGATCTGGCGGGGGCTAACGACAATGAGCAGTTCTTC
TRBJ1-1	NA	TRBV4-3	few	CASSQGPARETEAFF	TGCGCCAGCAGCCAAGGCCCCGCCAGGGAAACTGAAGCTTTCTTT
TRBJ1-1	NA	TRBV5-1	once	CASRWEGSTEAFF	TGCGCCAGCAGGTGGGAGGGTAGCACTGAAGCTTTCTTT
TRBJ2-7	TRBD1	TRBV29-1	NA	CSTRGQGHEQYF	TGCAGTACCCGGGGACAGGGTCACGAGCAGTACTTC
TRBJ1-1	TRBD1	TRBV5-1	NA	CASSLGGVLTEAFF	TGCGCCAGCAGCCTAGGGGGCGTCTTGACTGAAGCTTTCTTT
TRBJ1-1	TRBD1	TRBV19	once	CASSIGQGHRNTEAFF	TGTGCCAGTAGTATCGGACAGGGGCACCGAAACACTGAAGCTTTCTTT
TRBJ1-4	NA	TRBV7-2	NA	CASSLAMGRGQKLFF	TGTGCCAGCAGCTTAGCTATGGGGAGAGGACAAAAACTGTTTTTT
TRBJ2-2	TRBD1	TRBV5-6	NA	CASSLGRDRVNTGELFF	TGTGCCAGCAGCTTGGGCCGGGACAGGGTTAACACCGGGGAGCTGTTTTTT
TRBJ1-5	NA	TRBV6-1	few	CASSEAAGANQPQHF	TGTGCCAGCAGTGAGGCGGCAGGGGCCAATCAGCCCCAGCATTTT
TRBJ2-7	NA	TRBV9	NA	CASSVGVTRYYEQYF	TGTGCCAGCAGCGTAGGTGTTACCCGCTACTACGAGCAGTACTTC
TRBJ1-2	NA	TRBV6-6	NA	CASSPSGLANYGYTF	TGTGCCAGCAGTCCCTCGGGACTAGCTAACTATGGCTACACCTTC
TRBJ2-3	TRBD1	TRBV7-3	once	CASSSAGGRDTQYF	TGTGCCAGCAGCTCCGCAGGGGGCAGGGATACGCAGTATTTT
TRBJ1-2	NA	TRBV7-2	NA	CASSFAGRSDGYTF	TGTGCCAGCAGCTTTGCGGGGCGCTCCGATGGCTACACCTTC
TRBJ2-2	TRBD1	TRBV5-1	NA	CASSLSGTDTGELFF	TGCGCCAGCAGCTTATCCGGGACAGACACCGGGGAGCTGTTTTTT
TRBJ2-7	TRBD1	TRBV27	NA	CASSPRRQGAYNEQYF	TGTGCCAGCAGTCCGCGCCGACAGGGGGCTTACAACGAGCAGTACTTC
TRBJ2-1	TRBD2	TRBV6-1	NA	CASSGTSRSYNEQFF	TGTGCCAGCAGTGGGACTAGCCGCTCCTACAATGAGCAGTTCTTC
TRBJ2-4	TRBD2	TRBV5-6	once	CASSPGGTDIQYF	TGTGCCAGCAGCCCCGGGGGGACTGACATTCAGTACTTC
TRBJ2-2	TRBD2	TRBV7-9	NA	CASRPLWTSGAKNTGELFF	TGTGCCAGCAGACCGCTTTGGACTAGCGGGGCCAAGAACACCGGGGAGCTGTTTTTT
TRBJ1-2	NA	TRBV7-2	NA	CASSLRQGGADGYTF	TGTGCCAGCAGCTTGCGGCAAGGGGGGGCGGATGGCTACACCTTC
TRBJ2-5	NA	TRBV25-1	NA	CASSPTRGFGETQYF	TGTGCCAGCAGCCCAACCAGGGGCTTTGGAGAGACCCAGTACTTC
TRBJ2-5	TRBD1	TRBV5-1	NA	CASSFGGQAFQETQYF	TGCGCCAGCTCCTTCGGAGGACAGGCCTTCCAAGAGACCCAGTACTTC
TRBJ2-3	TRBD1	TRBV5-1	NA	CASRRGQGTGTGTDTQYF	TGCGCCAGCCGACGAGGACAGGGGACCGGGACAGGCACAGATACGCAGTATTTT
TRBJ2-7	TRBD2	TRBV5-4	once	CASSFPGLAGVEAYEQYF	TGTGCCAGCAGCTTCCCGGGACTAGCGGGAGTAGAAGCCTACGAGCAGTACTTC
TRBJ2-3	NA	TRBV2	NA	CASSAGYTQYF	TGTGCCAGCAGTGCAGGGTATACGCAGTATTTT
TRBJ2-6	NA	TRBV18	once	CASSPPIGARSGANVLTF	TGTGCCAGCTCACCACCGATAGGAGCAAGATCTGGGGCCAACGTCCTGACTTTC
TRBJ2-2	TRBD2	TRBV19	NA	CASTRGTRNTGELFF	TGTGCCAGTACCCGAGGGACTAGGAACACCGGGGAGCTGTTTTTT